This T cell receptor (beta chain) emerged from a study of cytotoxic CD8 clonotypes in ibrutinib-treated CLL. For the study at large: The average sample held about 260,000 productive templates and tens of thousands of productive rearrangements.

Points on this clone: The antigen is not known.

The study's findings and limits: Few clonotypes were public, and these shrank or held steady under treatment. Sustained-remission and progressing patients diverged in sampling times.

Germline V gives CDR1 KGHSH, CDR2 LQKENI. Trimming shortened V by 0 bases and J by 6 bases, and 17 bases separated the two germline ends. The CDR3 is 16 residues long. Sequencing used immunoSEQ multiplex PCR; TCRdb keeps in-frame clones, though not all of them. The data hold over 250,000 clones, with roughly three quarters observed a single time. This clonotype originated in a human donor with chronic lymphocytic leukemia. Sample: PBMCs, taken at disease progression, from a patient treated with ibrutinib. The V gene is TRBV18, the J gene TRBJ1-2, with D maybe TRBD1 (6 bases). The CDR3 DNA sequence: TGTGCCAGCTCACCACCGGGACACTTGACGGTCCATGGCTACACCTTC. Its protein product is CASSPPGHLTVHGYTF.